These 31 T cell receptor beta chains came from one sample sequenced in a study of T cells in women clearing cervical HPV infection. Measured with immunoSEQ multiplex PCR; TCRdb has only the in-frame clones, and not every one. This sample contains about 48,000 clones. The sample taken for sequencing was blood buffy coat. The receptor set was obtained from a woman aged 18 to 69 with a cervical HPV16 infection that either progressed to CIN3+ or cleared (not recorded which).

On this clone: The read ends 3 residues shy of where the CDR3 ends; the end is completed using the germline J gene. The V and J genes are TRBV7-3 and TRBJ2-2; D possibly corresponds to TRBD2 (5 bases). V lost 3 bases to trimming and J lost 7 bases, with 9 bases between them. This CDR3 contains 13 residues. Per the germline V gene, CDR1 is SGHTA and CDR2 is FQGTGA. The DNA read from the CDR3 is TGTGCCAGCAGCTTTCTTGAGGGCGGGGAG. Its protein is CASSFLEGGE. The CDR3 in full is CASSFLEGGELFF. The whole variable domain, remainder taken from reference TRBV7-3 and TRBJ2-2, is GAGVSQTPSNKVTEKGKYVELRCDPISGHTALYWYRQSLGQGPEFLIYFQGTGAADDSGLPNDRFFAVRPEGSVSTLKIQRTERGDSAVYLCASSFLEGGELFFGEGSRLTVL.

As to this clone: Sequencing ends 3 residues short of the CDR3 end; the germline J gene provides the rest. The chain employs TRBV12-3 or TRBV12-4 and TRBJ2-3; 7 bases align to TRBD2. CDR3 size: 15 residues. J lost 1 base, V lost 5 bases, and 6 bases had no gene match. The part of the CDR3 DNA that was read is TGTGCCAGCAGTCCCGCGGGGGTCCGCACAGATACG. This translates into CASSPAGVRTDT. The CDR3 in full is CASSPAGVRTDTQYF.

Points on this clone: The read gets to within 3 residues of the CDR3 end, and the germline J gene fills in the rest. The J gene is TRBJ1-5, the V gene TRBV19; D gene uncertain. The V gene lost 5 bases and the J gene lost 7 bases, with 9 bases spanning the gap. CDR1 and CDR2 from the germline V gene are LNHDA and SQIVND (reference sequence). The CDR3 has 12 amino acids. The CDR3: CASSPDFQPQHF. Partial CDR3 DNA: TGTGCCAGTAGTCCCGACTTCCAGCCC. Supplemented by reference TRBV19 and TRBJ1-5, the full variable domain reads DGGITQSPKYLFRKEGQNVTLSCEQNLNHDAMYWYRQDPGQGLRLIYYSQIVNDFQKGDIAEGYSVSREKKESFPLTVTSAQKNPTAFYLCASSPDFQPQHFGDGTRLSIL.

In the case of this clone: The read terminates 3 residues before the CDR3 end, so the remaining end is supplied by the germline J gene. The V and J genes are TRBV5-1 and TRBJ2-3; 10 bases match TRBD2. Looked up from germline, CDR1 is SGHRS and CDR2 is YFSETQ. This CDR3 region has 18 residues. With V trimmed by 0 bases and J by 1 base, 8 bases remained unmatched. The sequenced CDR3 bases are TGCGCCAGCAGCTTGGTGCTAGCGGGGGAGTACCGCACAGATACG. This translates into CASSLVLAGEYRTDT. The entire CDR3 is CASSLVLAGEYRTDTQYF.

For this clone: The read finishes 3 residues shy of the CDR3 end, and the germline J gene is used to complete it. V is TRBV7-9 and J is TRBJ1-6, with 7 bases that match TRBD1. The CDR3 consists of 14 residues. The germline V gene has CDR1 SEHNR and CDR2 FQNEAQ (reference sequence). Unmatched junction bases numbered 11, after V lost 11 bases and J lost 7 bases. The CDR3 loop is CALPGGTANSPLHF. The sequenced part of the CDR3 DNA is TGTGCCCTCCCAGGAGGGACAGCAAATTCACCC.

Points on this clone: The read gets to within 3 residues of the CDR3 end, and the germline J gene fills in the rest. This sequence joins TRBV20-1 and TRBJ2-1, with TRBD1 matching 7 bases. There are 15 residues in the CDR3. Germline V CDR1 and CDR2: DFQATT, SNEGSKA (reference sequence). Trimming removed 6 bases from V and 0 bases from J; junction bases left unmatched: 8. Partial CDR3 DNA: TGCAGTGCCCGCACACGGACAGGCTCCTACAATGAG. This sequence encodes CSARTRTGSYNE. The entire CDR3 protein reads CSARTRTGSYNEQFF.

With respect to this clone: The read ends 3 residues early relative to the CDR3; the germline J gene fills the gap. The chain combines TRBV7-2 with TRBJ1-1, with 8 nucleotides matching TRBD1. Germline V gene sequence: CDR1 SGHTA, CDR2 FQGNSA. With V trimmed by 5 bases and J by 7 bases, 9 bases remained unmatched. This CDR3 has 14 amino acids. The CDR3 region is CASSQLRTGLEAFF. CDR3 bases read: TGTGCCAGCAGCCAACTTAGGACAGGGCTTGAA. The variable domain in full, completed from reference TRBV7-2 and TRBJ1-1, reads GAGVSQSPSNKVTEKGKDVELRCDPISGHTALYWYRQSLGQGLEFLIYFQGNSAPDKSGLPSDRFSAERTGGSVSTLTIQRTQQEDSAVYLCASSQLRTGLEAFFGQGTRLTVV.

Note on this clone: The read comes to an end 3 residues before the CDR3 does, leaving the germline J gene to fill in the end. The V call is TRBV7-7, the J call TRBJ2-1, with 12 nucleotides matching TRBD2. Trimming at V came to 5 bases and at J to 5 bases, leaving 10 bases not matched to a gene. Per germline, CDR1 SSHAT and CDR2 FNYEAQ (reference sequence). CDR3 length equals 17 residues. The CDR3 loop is CASSATGLAGRNNEQFF. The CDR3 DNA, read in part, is TGTGCCAGCAGCGCCACTGGACTAGCGGGGCGTAACAATGAG.

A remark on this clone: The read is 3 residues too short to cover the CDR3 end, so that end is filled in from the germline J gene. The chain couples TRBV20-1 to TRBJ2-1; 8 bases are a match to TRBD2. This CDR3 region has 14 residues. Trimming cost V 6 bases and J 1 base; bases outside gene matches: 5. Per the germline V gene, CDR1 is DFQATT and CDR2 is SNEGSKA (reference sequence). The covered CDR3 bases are TGCAGTGCGGAAGGGACTAGATCCTACAATGAG. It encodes CSAEGTRSYNE. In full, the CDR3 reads CSAEGTRSYNEQFF.

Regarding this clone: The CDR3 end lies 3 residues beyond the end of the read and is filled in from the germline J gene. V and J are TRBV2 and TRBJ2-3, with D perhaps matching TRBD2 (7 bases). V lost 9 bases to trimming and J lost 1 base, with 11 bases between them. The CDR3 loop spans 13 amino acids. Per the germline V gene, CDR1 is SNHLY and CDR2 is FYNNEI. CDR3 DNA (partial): TGTGCCAGTGGGGGGGCGGGCACAGATACG. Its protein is CASGGAGTDT. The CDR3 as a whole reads CASGGAGTDTQYF.

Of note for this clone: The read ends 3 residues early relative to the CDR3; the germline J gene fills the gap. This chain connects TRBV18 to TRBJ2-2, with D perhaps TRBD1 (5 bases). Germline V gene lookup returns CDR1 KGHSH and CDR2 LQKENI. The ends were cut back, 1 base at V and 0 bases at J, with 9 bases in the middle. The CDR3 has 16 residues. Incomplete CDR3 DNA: TGTGCCAGCTCACCACTGACAGAGACGAACACCGGGGAG. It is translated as CASSPLTETNTGE. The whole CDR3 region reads CASSPLTETNTGELFF.

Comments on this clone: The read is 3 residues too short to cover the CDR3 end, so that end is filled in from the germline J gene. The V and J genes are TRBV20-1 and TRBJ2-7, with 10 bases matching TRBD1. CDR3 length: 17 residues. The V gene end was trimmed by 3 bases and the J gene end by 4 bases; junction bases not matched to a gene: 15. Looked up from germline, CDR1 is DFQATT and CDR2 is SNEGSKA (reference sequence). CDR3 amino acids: CSARPSWGGTGEYEQYF. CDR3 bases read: TGCAGTGCTAGGCCTTCCTGGGGGGGGACAGGGGAGTACGAG.

This CDR3 reads CASSANAGGGTDTQYF. The covered CDR3 bases are TGTGCCAGCAGTGCCAACGCTGGGGGGGGCACAGATACG. The V call is TRBV6-4, the J call TRBJ2-3; 7 bases fit TRBD2. Read sequence stops 3 residues before the CDR3 end, and the germline J gene provides the missing end. This CDR3 comprises 16 residues. Germline-derived CDR1 and CDR2 are MRHNA and SNTAGT. V trimming: 4 bases; J trimming: 1 base; junction bases outside the gene matches: 8.

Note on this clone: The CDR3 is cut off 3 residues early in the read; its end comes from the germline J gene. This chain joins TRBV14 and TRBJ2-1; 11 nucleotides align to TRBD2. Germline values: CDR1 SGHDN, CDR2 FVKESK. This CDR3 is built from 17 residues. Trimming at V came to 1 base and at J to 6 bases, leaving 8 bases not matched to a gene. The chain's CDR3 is CASSQGLAGGRPNEQFF. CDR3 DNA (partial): TGTGCCAGCAGCCAAGGTTTAGCGGGAGGGCGGCCCAATGAG.

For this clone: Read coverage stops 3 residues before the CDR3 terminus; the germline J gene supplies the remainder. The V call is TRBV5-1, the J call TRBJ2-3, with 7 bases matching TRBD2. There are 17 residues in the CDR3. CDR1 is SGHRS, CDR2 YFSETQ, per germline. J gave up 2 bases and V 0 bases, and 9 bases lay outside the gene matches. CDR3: CASSLVGLAEITDTQYF. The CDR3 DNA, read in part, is TGCGCCAGCAGCTTGGTTGGGCTAGCGGAGATCACAGATACG. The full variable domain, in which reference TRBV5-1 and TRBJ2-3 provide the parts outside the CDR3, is KAGVTQTPRYLIKTRGQQVTLSCSPISGHRSVSWYQQTPGQGLQFLFEYFSETQRNKGNFPGRFSGRQFSNSRSEMNVSTLELGDSALYLCASSLVGLAEITDTQYFGPGTRLTVL.

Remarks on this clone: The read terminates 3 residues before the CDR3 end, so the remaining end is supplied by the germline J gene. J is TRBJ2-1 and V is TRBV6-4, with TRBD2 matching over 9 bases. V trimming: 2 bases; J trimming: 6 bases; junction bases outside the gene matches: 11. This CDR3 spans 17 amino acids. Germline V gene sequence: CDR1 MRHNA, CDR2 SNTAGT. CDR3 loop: CASSDVFQRGAVNEQFF. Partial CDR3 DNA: TGTGCCAGCAGTGACGTTTTTCAGCGGGGGGCCGTCAATGAG.

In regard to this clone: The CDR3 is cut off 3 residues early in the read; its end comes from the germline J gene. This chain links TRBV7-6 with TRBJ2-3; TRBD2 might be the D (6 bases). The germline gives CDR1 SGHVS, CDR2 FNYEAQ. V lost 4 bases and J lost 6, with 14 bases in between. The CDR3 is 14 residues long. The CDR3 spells CASSSGERADTQYF. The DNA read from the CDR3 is TGTGCCAGCAGCTCGGGGGAGCGAGCGGATACG.

CDR3 amino acids: CASSLLTGGYGYTF. Partial CDR3 DNA: TGTGCCAGCAGCTTACTTACAGGGGGCTATGGC. The rearrangement links TRBV11-2 to TRBJ1-2; 8 nucleotides line up with TRBD1. The read halts 3 residues ahead of the CDR3 end, with the missing end drawn from the germline J gene. CDR3 size: 14 residues. Per the germline V gene, CDR1 is SGHAT and CDR2 is FQNNGV. V gave up 2 bases and J gave up 4 bases; unmatched junction bases: 3.

The CDR3 protein is CASSFQGANTGELFF. CDR3 DNA, as far as it was read: TGTGCCAGCAGCTTCCAGGGGGCGAACACCGGGGAG. The genes are TRBV11-1 and TRBJ2-2, with 7 bases identical to TRBD1. The CDR3 goes on 3 residues after the read ends, and that part is filled in from the germline J gene. The CDR3 runs to 15 residues. The ends lost 3 bases at V and 0 bases at J; junction bases unmatched: 1. CDR1 and CDR2 from the germline V gene are SGHAT and FQDESV (reference sequence). Using reference TRBV11-1 and TRBJ2-2 for the parts outside the CDR3, the full variable domain is EAEVAQSPRYKITEKSQAVAFWCDPISGHATLYWYRQILGQGPELLVQFQDESVVDDSQLPKDRFSAERLKGVDSTLKIQPAELGDSAMYLCASSFQGANTGELFFGEGSRLTVL.

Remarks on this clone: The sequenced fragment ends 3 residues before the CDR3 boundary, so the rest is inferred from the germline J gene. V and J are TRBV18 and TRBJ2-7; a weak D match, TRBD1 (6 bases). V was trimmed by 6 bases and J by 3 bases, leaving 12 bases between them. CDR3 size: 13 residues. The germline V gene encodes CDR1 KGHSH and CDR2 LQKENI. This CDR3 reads CASSPDRIYEQYF. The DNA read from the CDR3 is TGTGCCAGCTCCCCCGACAGGATCTACGAG. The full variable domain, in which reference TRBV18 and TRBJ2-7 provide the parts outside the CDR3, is NAGVMQNPRHLVRRRGQEARLRCSPMKGHSHVYWYRQLPEEGLKFMVYLQKENIIDESGMPKERFSAEFPKEGPSILRIQQVVRGDSAAYFCASSPDRIYEQYFGPGTRLTVT.

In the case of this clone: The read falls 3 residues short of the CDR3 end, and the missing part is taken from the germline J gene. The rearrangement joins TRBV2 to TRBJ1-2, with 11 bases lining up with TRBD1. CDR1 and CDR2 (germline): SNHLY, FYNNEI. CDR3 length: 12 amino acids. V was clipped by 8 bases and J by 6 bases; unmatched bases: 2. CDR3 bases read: TGTGCCAGCTGGGACAGGGGGGATGGC. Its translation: CASWDRGDG. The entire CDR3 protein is CASWDRGDGYTF.

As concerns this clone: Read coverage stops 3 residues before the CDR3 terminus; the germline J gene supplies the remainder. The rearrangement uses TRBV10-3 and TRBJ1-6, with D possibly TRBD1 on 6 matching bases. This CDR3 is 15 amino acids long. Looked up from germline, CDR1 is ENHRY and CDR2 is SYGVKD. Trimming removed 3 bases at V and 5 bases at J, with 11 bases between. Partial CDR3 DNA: TGTGCCATCAGTGAAGGCGGACAGAATAATTCACCC. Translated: CAISEGGQNNSP. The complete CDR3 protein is CAISEGGQNNSPLHF.

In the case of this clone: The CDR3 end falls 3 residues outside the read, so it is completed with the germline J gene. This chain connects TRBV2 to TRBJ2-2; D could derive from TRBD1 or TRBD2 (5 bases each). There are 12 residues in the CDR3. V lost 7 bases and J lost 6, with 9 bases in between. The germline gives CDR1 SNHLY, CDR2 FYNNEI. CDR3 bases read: TGTGCCAGCACCGAGGGGCCCGGGGAG. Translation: CASTEGPGE. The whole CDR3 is CASTEGPGELFF.

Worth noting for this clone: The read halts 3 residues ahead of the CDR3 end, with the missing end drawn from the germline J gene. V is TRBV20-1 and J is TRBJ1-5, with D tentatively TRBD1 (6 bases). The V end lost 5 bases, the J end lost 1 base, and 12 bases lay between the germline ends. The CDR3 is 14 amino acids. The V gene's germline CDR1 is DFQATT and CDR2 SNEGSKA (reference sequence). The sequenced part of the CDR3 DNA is TGCAGTGCTTCCGGGGACACGAGCAATCAGCCC. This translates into CSASGDTSNQP. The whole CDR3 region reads CSASGDTSNQPQHF.

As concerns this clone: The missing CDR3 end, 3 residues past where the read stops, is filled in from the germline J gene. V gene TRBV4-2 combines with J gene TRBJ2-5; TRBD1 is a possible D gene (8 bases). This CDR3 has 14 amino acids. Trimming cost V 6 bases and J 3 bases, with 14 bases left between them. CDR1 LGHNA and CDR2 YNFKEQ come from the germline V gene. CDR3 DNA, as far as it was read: TGTGCCAGCAGTAGGACAGGGAGGGAAGAGACC. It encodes CASSRTGREET. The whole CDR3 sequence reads CASSRTGREETQYF.

Incomplete CDR3 DNA: TGTGCCAGCAAGAGCCCGGATACG. This gives the protein CASKSPDT. The entire CDR3 sequence reads CASKSPDTQYF. This chain joins TRBV7-9 and TRBJ2-3; D unresolved. The CDR3 end lies 3 residues beyond the end of the read and is filled in from the germline J gene. Germline V CDR1 and CDR2: SEHNR, FQNEAQ (reference sequence). Trimming shortened V by 7 bases and J by 6 bases, and 8 bases separated the two germline ends. The CDR3 covers 11 residues.

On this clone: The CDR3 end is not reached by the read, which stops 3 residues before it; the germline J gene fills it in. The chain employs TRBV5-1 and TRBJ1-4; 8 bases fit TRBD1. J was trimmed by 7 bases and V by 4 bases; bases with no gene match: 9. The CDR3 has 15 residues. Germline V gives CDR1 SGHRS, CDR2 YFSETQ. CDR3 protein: CASSDPQGGSEKLFF. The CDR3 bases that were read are TGCGCCAGCAGCGATCCACAGGGGGGCTCTGAAAAA.

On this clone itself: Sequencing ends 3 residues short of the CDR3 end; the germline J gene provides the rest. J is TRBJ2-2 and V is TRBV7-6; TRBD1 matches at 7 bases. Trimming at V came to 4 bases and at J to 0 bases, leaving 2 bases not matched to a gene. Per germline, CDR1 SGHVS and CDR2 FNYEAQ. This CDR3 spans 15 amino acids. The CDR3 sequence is CASSSGQSNTGELFF. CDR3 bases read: TGTGCCAGCAGCTCGGGACAGTCGAACACCGGGGAG.

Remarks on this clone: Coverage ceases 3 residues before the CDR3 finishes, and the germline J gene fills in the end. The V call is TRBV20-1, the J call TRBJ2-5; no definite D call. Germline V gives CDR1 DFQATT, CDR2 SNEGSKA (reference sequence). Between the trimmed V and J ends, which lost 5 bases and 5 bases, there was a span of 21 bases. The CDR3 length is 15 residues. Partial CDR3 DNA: TGCAGTGCTTCCAATCCAGGCAATACGGTGGAGACC. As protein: CSASNPGNTVET. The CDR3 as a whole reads CSASNPGNTVETQYF.

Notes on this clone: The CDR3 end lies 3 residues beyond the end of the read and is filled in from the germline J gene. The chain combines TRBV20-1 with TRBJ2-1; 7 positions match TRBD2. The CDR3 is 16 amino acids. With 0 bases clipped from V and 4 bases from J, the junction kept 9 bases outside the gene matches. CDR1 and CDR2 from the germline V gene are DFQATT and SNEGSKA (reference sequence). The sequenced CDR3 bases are TGCAGTGCTAGAGATCTTGGACTAGAGCCGTACAATGAG. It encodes CSARDLGLEPYNE. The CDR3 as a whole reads CSARDLGLEPYNEQFF.

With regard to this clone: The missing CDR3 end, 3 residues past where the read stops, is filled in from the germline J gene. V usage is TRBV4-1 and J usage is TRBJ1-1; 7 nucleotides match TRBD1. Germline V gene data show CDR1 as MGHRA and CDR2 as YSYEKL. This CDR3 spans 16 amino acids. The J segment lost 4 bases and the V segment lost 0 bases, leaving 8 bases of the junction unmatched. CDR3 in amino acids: CASSQEAGQVGTEAFF. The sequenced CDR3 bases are TGCGCCAGCAGCCAAGAAGCAGGACAGGTAGGCACTGAA.